Detailed here is one T cell receptor beta chain. Its specificity is unknown. The data stem from a study of CD8+CD57+ T cells in acquired aplastic anemia. Study-wide background: Isolated CD4+ and CD8+ cells, once sorted, yielded DNA averaging about 3.2 ug.

Template material for TCR beta VDJ and CDR3 profiling consisted of genomic DNA. TCRdb passed the reads through MiXCR, listing each CDR3 protein once. The sample has under 250,000 distinct CDR3 sequences, 40% to 50% seen once. The study's findings and limits: Patients and controls turned out to have twenty-nine CD8+ CDR3 sequences in common.

Patients sequenced had flow cytometry evidence of CD8+CD57+ cell expansion. The patients all had a severe acquired aplastic anemia diagnosis. When blood sampling took place, the patients had received no therapy. The CDR3 has 16 residues. CDR1 is LNHNV and CDR2 is YYDKDF in the germline V gene (reference sequence). After removal of 5 bases from V and 9 bases from J, the junction contained 8 bases not matched to a gene. Sequencing input: sorted CD4+, CD8+, or CD8+CD57+ T cells (not recorded which) from PBMCs. The TCR sequence derives from a human donor with aplastic anemia. V usage is TRBV15 and J usage is TRBJ2-1, with TRBD2 matching 15 bases. The DNA for the CDR3 is TGTGCCACCAGCTTAAGGACTAGCGGGGGGGCCTCTGAGCAGTTCTTC. Protein product: CATSLRTSGGASEQFF. Variable domain in full (rest from reference TRBV15 and TRBJ2-1): DAMVIQNPRYQVTQFGKPVTLSCSQTLNHNVMYWYQQKSSQAPKLLFHYYDKDFNNEADTPDNFQSRRPNTSFCFLDIRSPGLGDTAMYLCATSLRTSGGASEQFFGPGTRLTVL.